This TCR beta chain is drawn from a study of cytomegalovirus exposure and HLA in healthy donors. Overall study: Genetic ancestry analysis placed around 76% of the 398 donors that were genotyped in the Caucasian-associated cluster.

Germline V CDR1 and CDR2: SNHLY, FYNNEI. V lost 2 bases to trimming and J lost 0 bases, with 11 bases between them. The CDR3 runs 17 residues. Vbeta (60) and Jbeta (13) primers were used in the PCR. The method was immunoSEQ multiplex PCR; TCRdb's version includes in-frame clones alone and lacks a portion of them. The table lists about 97,000 clones, over 80% of them singletons. This TCR was sampled from a man in his forties in good health and CMV-seronegative. The chain is built from TRBV2 and TRBJ1-6; D perhaps matches TRBD1 (5 bases). The sequenced sample consisted of PBMCs. The CDR3 DNA reads TGTGCCAGCAGTGAAAGGGGAATAGGCTCCTATAATTCACCCCTCCACTTT. Translated, it gives CASSERGIGSYNSPLHF.